Listed here are 13 T cell receptor beta chains from one sample, sequenced in a study of cytomegalovirus exposure and HLA in healthy donors. Researchers ran the PCR with 60 Vbeta and 13 Jbeta primers. Here immunoSEQ multiplex PCR was the method, and the copy in TCRdb shows in-frame clones only, minus some. Found here are some 110,000 clones, around 80% of them singletons; the top ten hold 6% to 8%. The sequencing sample was made of PBMCs. These receptors were collected from a young man in good health and CMV-seropositive.

DNA for the CDR3: TGTGCCAGCTCACCACGGGGAGTGGTGGTGAGCAATCAGCCCCAGCATTTT. Its translation: CASSPRGVVVSNQPQHF. This chain uses TRBV18 with TRBJ1-5; D is unresolved. The CDR3 covers 17 residues. Trimming left V 1 base short and J 1 base short, with 14 bases between. Germline V CDR1 and CDR2: KGHSH, LQKENI.

The chain carries TRBV6-4 and TRBJ2-5, with 8 bases identical to TRBD2. Germline-derived CDR1 and CDR2 are MRHNA and SNTAGT. This CDR3 is 13 amino acids long. After removal of 6 bases from V and 4 bases from J, the junction contained 4 bases not matched to a gene. CDR3 DNA sequence: TGTGCCAGCAGAGGACTAGCTAGAGAGACCCAGTACTTC. This codes for CASRGLARETQYF.

The chain recombines TRBV5-1 with TRBJ1-1; 7 nucleotides line up with TRBD1. CDR1 SGHRS and CDR2 YFSETQ come from the germline V gene. The CDR3 consists of 16 residues. The V and J ends lost 4 bases and 0 bases, in that order; junction bases with no gene match: 9. Here the CDR3 reads CASSLQGGKMNTEAFF. In DNA form, the CDR3 reads TGCGCCAGCAGCCTCCAGGGGGGTAAGATGAACACTGAAGCTTTCTTT. The variable domain in full, completed from reference TRBV5-1 and TRBJ1-1, reads KAGVTQTPRYLIKTRGQQVTLSCSPISGHRSVSWYQQTPGQGLQFLFEYFSETQRNKGNFPGRFSGRQFSNSRSEMNVSTLELGDSALYLCASSLQGGKMNTEAFFGQGTRLTVV.

The V gene is TRBV11-3, the J gene TRBJ1-1; D is undetermined. CDR3 length equals 11 residues. Germline assignment: CDR1 SGHNT and CDR2 YENEEA. V lost 10 bases, J lost 3 bases, and 9 bases lay in between. CDR3: CANRGYTEAFF. DNA for the CDR3: TGTGCCAACCGAGGGTACACTGAAGCTTTCTTT.

The J gene is TRBJ2-7, the V gene TRBV10-1; no clear D. V was cut by 3 bases and J by 2 bases, with 8 bases left in between. The CDR3 is 13 amino acids. Germline-derived CDR1 and CDR2 are WNHNN and SYGVQD (reference sequence). The CDR3 bases are TGCGCCAGCAGTGACGGCCAGGCCTACGAGCAGTACTTC. This encodes CASSDGQAYEQYF.

The chain has TRBV5-1 and TRBJ2-3; 10 nucleotides agree with TRBD1. There are 15 residues in the CDR3. Germline loops: CDR1 SGHRS, CDR2 YFSETQ. With V trimmed by 4 bases and J by 2 bases, 4 bases remained unmatched. CDR3 protein: CASSPRQGATDTQYF. The DNA of the CDR3 is TGCGCCAGCAGCCCAAGACAGGGGGCCACAGATACGCAGTATTTT.

The chain combines TRBV9 with TRBJ2-2, with D uncertain. CDR3 length equals 17 residues. Germline CDR1 reads SGDLS; CDR2 reads YYNGEE. The V end was cut by 3 bases, the J end by 0 bases, with 15 bases between. The CDR3 DNA is TGTGCCAGCAGCGCGCAACCAACAAAGACGAACACCGGGGAGCTGTTTTTT. Amino acid sequence: CASSAQPTKTNTGELFF.

The chain carries TRBV27 and TRBJ2-5, with TRBD2 identical over 9 bases. Trimming removed 6 bases from V and 4 bases from J; junction bases left unmatched: 6. The CDR3 is 14 residues long. Germline CDR1 and CDR2: MNHEY and SMNVEV (reference sequence). The chain's CDR3 is CASRGLATGETQYF. DNA for the CDR3: TGTGCCAGCAGAGGACTAGCGACGGGAGAGACCCAGTACTTC.

V is TRBV28 and J is TRBJ2-5; D is perhaps TRBD2 (5 bases). The J call may be incorrect, as the DNA end agrees better with TRBJ2-7. The CDR3 is made up of 16 amino acids. Germline V gene sequence: CDR1 MDHEN, CDR2 SYDVKM. As DNA, the CDR3 is TGTGCCAGCAGTCCTAATACCCGGGATCTCTCCTACGAGCAGTACTTC. This codes for CASSPNTRDLSYEQYF.

The genes are TRBV30 and TRBJ2-5, with D perhaps TRBD1 (7 bases). This CDR3 contains 15 residues. Deletions cut 2 bases from V and 6 bases from J, with 19 bases between. CDR1 GTSNPN and CDR2 SVGIG come from the germline V gene (reference sequence). The CDR3 DNA reads TGTGCCTGGAGTACCCTACAGGGGAGGAAGCAGACCCAGTACTTC. Translation gives CAWSTLQGRKQTQYF.

This rearrangement joins TRBV6-1 to TRBJ2-5, with D possibly matching TRBD1 (7 bases). In germline, CDR1 is MNHNS, CDR2 SASEGT. Trimming took off 7 bases at V and 9 bases at J, with 24 bases between the two ends. There are 15 residues in the CDR3. The CDR3 protein is CASTVRDRVAEAQYF. The CDR3 DNA is TGTGCCAGCACAGTGCGAGACAGGGTAGCGGAGGCCCAGTACTTC.

This clone was observed a handful of times. The rearrangement links TRBV4-3 to TRBJ2-3, with 9 nucleotides matching TRBD1. J gave up 2 bases and V 5 bases, and 11 bases lay outside the gene matches. The length of the CDR3 is 17 residues. Germline V gene sequence: CDR1 LGHNA, CDR2 YSLEER. The CDR3 sequence: CASSTKGGTGITDTQYF. The CDR3 nucleotides read TGCGCCAGCAGCACGAAAGGGGGGACAGGGATCACAGATACGCAGTATTTT.

The J gene is TRBJ2-1, the V gene TRBV10-3; D perhaps matches TRBD2 (6 bases). Germline-derived CDR1 and CDR2 are ENHRY and SYGVKD. The CDR3 contains 14 residues. V lost 2 bases to trimming and J lost 8 bases, with 13 bases between them. The CDR3 region has the DNA TGTGCCATCAGTGAGAAGCAGGGAGGCTATGAGCAGTTCTTC. This sequence encodes CAISEKQGGYEQFF.